This T cell receptor (beta chain) appears in the sequencing data of a study of T-cell reconstitution after alpha-beta-depleted transplantation in children (dated by TCRdb to the mid-2010s). About the full investigation: Using TCR repertoire profiling, the study quantitatively followed how T-cell immune reconstitution unfolded in children after TCRalphabeta/CD19-depleted allogeneic hematopoietic cell transplantation.

Study-level results and caveats: In some patients, high TCRbeta diversity at day 60 was attributed to recipient T cells and intrathymic progenitors that had survived conditioning. The frequencies of hyperexpanded clones fell over the following months, and after one year, T-cell counts and TCRbeta diversity were mostly attributed to newly produced T cells. Apparently early alphabetaT-cell count recovery about two months after transplant reportedly relied on only several hundred rapidly expanded clones derived from non-depleted graft cells.

Library prep was done by PCR. The sequencing machine was an Illumina HiSeq 2500. TCR library preparation used molecular barcoding, with unique molecular identifiers applied to normalize quantification of the TCRbeta repertoire. The public reads were reprocessed in TCRdb via fastp at Q25 and MiXCR, keeping in-frame beta chains. Every entry covers one CDR3 protein and lists the most common genes and DNA from its rows. This sample gives 700,000 or so distinct CDR3 sequences in total; 10% to 15% of them show up just once. 0.79% of the sample comes from the top ten. What this sample's treatment or condition label stands for: allogeneic hematopoietic cell transplantation with graft depleted of TCRalphabeta T cells and CD19 B cells. TCRalphabeta/CD19-depleted allogeneic hematopoietic cell grafts were given to the transplant recipients, all of whom were children. This clonotype was counted a few times. Its antigen specificity is not known. No base quality values were provided; no much bigger clone lies one nucleotide off.

The TCR was taken from a girl aged 2 to 9 with congenital amegakaryocytic thrombocytopenia, due to receive a stem cell transplant. The sequencing used PBMCs, collected before TCRalphabeta/CD19-depleted stem cell transplant.

The CDR3 region reads CASSPPVWAGLEETQYF. The DNA sequence follows: TGTGCCAGCAGTCCCCCGGTATGGGCGGGCCTGGAAGAGACCCAGTACTTC. This chain joins TRBV6-1 to TRBJ2-5; the best D guess is TRBD2, with 5 bases matching. V and J lose 5 bases and 3 bases, and a span of 22 bases separates them. The germline V gene gives CDR1 as MNHNS and CDR2 as SASEGT. The CDR3, from cysteine to phenylalanine, totals 17 residues. The retained sequence is limited to the CDR3, 51 bases, with the frame set at the first base.